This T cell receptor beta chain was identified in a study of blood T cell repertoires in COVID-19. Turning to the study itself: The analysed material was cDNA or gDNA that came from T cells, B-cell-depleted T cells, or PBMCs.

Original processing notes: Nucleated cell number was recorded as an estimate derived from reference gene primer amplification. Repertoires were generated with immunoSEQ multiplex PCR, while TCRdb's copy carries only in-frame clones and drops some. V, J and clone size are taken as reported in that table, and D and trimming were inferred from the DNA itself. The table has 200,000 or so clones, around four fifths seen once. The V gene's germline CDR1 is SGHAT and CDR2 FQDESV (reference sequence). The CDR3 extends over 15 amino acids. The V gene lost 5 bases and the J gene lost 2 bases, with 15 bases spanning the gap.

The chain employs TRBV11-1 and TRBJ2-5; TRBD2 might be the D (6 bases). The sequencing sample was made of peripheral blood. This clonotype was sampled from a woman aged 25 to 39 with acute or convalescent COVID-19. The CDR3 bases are TGTGCCAGCAGCGCCGGGACTTCTAAACAAGAGACCCAGTACTTC. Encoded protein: CASSAGTSKQETQYF.